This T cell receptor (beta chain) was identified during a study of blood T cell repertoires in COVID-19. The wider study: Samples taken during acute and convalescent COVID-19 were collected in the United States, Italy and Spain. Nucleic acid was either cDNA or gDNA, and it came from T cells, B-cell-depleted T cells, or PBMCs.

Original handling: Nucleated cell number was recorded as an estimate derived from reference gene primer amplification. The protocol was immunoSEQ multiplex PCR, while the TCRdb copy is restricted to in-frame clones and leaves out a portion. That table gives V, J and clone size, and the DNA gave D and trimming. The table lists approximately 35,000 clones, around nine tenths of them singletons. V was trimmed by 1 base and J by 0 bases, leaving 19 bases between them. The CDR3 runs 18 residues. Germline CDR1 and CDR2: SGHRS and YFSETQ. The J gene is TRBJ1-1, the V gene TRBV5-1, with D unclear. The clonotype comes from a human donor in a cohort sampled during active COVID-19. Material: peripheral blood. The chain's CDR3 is CASSLNDNSLQLNTEAFF. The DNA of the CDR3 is TGCGCCAGCAGCTTGAACGACAATTCTCTACAACTGAACACTGAAGCTTTCTTT.